This TCR beta chain was identified in a study of T cells in Graves' hyperthyroidism and ophthalmopathy (dated by TCRdb to the late 2010s). In terms of the full investigation: Peripheral blood samples were taken at initial diagnosis, before any treatment was given. A discovery cohort of about a hundred patients, approximately 45 with Graves' ophthalmopathy and over 55 with stable Graves' hyperthyroidism, was used to find distinguishing TCR V-J signatures. Whether ophthalmopathy could be predicted prospectively was tested in an independent validation cohort made up of roughly 19 hyperthyroidism patients plus 17 patients who later progressed to ophthalmopathy. The roughly 91 discovery patients were randomly split 7:3 into training and test sets. Thyroid tissue and blood T-cell repertoires from roughly 6 Graves' hyperthyroidism patients were also compared in the study. Following sampling, methimazole starting at 30 mg daily was given to hyperthyroidism patients, and high-dose intravenous methylprednisolone was given to ophthalmopathy patients. The paper describes TCR Vbeta CDR3 sequencing of 135 peripheral blood samples, made up of some 40 ophthalmopathy patients, roughly 80 hyperthyroidism patients and roughly 17 progressor patients. What the work shows at the level of the full study, not this receptor alone: In validation, progression to ophthalmopathy was predicted by the model with roughly 69% sensitivity and 72% to 80% specificity, a median of about 6 months before onset. No statistical method was used to fix the sample size in advance, and group allocation was not hidden from the investigators. A model built on a 13 V-J signature distinguished ophthalmopathy from stable hyperthyroidism, reaching around 87% sensitivity and 81% to 83% specificity in cross-validation and 80%/75% in testing. Blood samples also contained most of the expanded thyroid clonotypes (frequency above 0.001), which suggests that blood repertoires may reflect thyroid immune responses.

The TCR beta CDR3 regions were amplified from the RNA transcripts. The TCR CDR3 was subjected to a first round of RT-PCR using the HTBI primer set and the Qiagen OneStep RT-PCR kit. Libraries were constructed in a second round of multiplex PCR, after which size selection and purification were carried out. Paired-end sequencing of the libraries was performed with 100 bp reads on an Illumina HiSeq2000. Under the source paper's analysis protocol: SOAPnuke was used to process the raw data, with reads discarded if the reads contained adapters or uncalled bases, had a mean Phred below 15, or lacked an exact constant-primer or identifier match. COPE v1.2.5 was used to merge high-quality paired reads, and clonotypes were defined as unique nucleotide sequences. MiTCR v1.1 was used to align clonotypes to the IMGT TRBV, TRBD and TRBJ reference segments. Analysis was restricted to V-J combinations with a frequency above 0.0001, which covered 98% to 99.2% of repertoires. The TCS score was defined as F50 (clonal expansion) divided by E x V (chaos), with BLOSUM62-based TCRdist calculated between CDR3 peptides within each V-J. Welch's t-statistics and random forest reduced 514 V-J features to under 15, which were used in a naive Bayes classifier (R e1071). The similarity between thyroid and blood repertoires was quantified using the Morisita-Horn index. TCRdb itself trimmed the public reads at Q25 with fastp, ran MiXCR and retained productive beta chains. Rows with one shared CDR3 protein collapse into an entry with the most common genes and DNA. The V and J calls shown here were made by TCRdb, not taken from the authors' results. This sample lists hundreds of thousands of distinct CDR3 sequences; under 45% were detected once. More than 25% of the sample rests with the top ten.

This clonotype was observed many times. The antigen this receptor binds is unknown. The sample holds no much larger clone one base away, and base qualities are not on file. Spanning cysteine to phenylalanine, the CDR3 consists of 12 amino acids. CDR3 DNA only is kept here, 36 bases in frame from base 1. Via the germline V gene, CDR1 is MNHEY and CDR2 SVGAGI. The trim is 5 bases for V and 2 bases for J, with a gap of 7 bases between the germline ends. Stable Graves' hyperthyroidism was defined as no progression to ophthalmopathy during 18 months of follow-up. Hyperthyroidism patients were newly diagnosed, with disease duration under 2 months, and aged 18 to 65 years. Patients with uncontrolled infections, other autoimmune diseases, pregnancy or lactation were excluded. Diagnoses were established on the basis of clinical symptoms, serum thyroxine and TRAb, thyroid ultrasound, and orbital computed tomography. PBMCs were separated from about 10 ml of fresh peripheral blood using Ficoll-Paque density gradient centrifugation. Total RNA was extracted using Trizol reagent, and RNA quality was assessed on an Agilent 2100 Bioanalyzer.

The receptor was derived from a woman in her thirties or forties with Graves' hyperthyroidism. What was sequenced was blood. The receptor chain draws on TRBV6-5 and TRBJ2-7; the D gene is tentatively TRBD1 or TRBD2, each matching 5 bases. The CDR3 is CASSEGTYEQYF. DNA sequence: TGTGCCAGCAGTGAGGGGACCTACGAGCAGTACTTC.